The rows below give T cell receptor beta chains drawn from one sample of a study of T cell responses to AZD1222 COVID-19 vaccine. The repertoire was sequenced with immunoSEQ multiplex PCR; TCRdb's copy has only in-frame clones and lacks some. The repertoire holds 100,000 to 120,000 clones, with around 93% as singletons. This specimen was peripheral blood, taken on day 0 of AZD1222 vaccination. These receptors were obtained from an adult in good health. CDR3s include the opening cysteine and the closing phenylalanine or tryptophan. Each record gives: V gene, D gene, J gene, clone size, CDR3 DNA, CDR3 protein. D genes are given only for firm matches. The size of a clone is reported for some rows only, either as once, few or many, or as a class for expanded clones.

TRBV2	NA	TRBJ1-2	NA	TGTGCCAGCAGTCTGGACGGCTATGGCTACACCTTC	CASSLDGYGYTF
TRBV9	TRBD1	TRBJ2-2	NA	TGTGCCAGCAGCGTCAAGGGACAGGGGACCGGGGAGCTGTTTTTT	CASSVKGQGTGELFF
TRBV11-3	TRBD1	TRBJ2-5	NA	TGTGCCAGCAGCCCCTCTGGGACAGAAAACCAAGAGACCCAGTACTTC	CASSPSGTENQETQYF
TRBV2	NA	TRBJ2-1	NA	TGTGCCAGCAGTCGGACGGGGCGGGAGCAGTTCTTC	CASSRTGREQFF
TRBV7-9	TRBD1	TRBJ1-5	NA	TGTGCCAGCAGCTCCGGGACAGGGGCTCAGCCCCAGCATTTT	CASSSGTGAQPQHF
TRBV27	TRBD1	TRBJ2-7	NA	TGTGCCAGCAGTTCCTGGACAGGGAGTATCCACGAGCAGTACTTC	CASSSWTGSIHEQYF
TRBV20-1	TRBD1	TRBJ2-1	NA	TGCAGTGCTAGTTTTCGGAGACAGGGATGGGACGAGCAGTTCTTC	CSASFRRQGWDEQFF
TRBV28	NA	TRBJ2-7	NA	TGTGCCAGCACTGGGGGCTACGAGCAGTACTTC	CASTGGYEQYF
TRBV13	TRBD2	TRBJ2-7	NA	TGTGCCAGCAGCCCACGACTAGCGGGGTCTTACGAGCAGTACTTC	CASSPRLAGSYEQYF
TRBV3-1/TRBV3-2	NA	TRBJ2-4	NA	TGTGCCAGCAGCCGCGGCGCATACCGAAACATTCAGTACTTC	CASSRGAYRNIQYF
TRBV6-5	NA	TRBJ1-5	once	TGTGCCAGCATCTGGGACTTATATAGCAATCAGCCCCAGCATTTT	CASIWDLYSNQPQHF
TRBV25-1	TRBD2	TRBJ2-7	NA	TGTGCCAGCAGTCGACGGACTAGCCCCTACGAGCAGTACTTC	CASSRRTSPYEQYF
TRBV3-1/TRBV3-2	TRBD2	TRBJ2-1	NA	TGTGCCAGCAGCCCCTCCCCTAGCGGGGCCTACCGCTCCTACAATGAGCAGTTCTTC	CASSPSPSGAYRSYNEQFF
TRBV28	TRBD1	TRBJ1-5	once	TGTGCCAGCATTCCACAGGGGAGCAATCAGCCCCAGCATTTT	CASIPQGSNQPQHF
TRBV5-4	NA	TRBJ1-2	NA	TGTGCCAGCAGCTTGCGGCAAGAGGGCTACACCTTC	CASSLRQEGYTF
TRBV5-1	TRBD1	TRBJ1-1	NA	TGCGCCAGCAGCACCGGGACAGGGACCACTGAAGCTTTCTTT	CASSTGTGTTEAFF
TRBV19	NA	TRBJ1-2	NA	TGTGCCAGTAGAAAAGGGGCGAATAACTATGGCTACACCTTC	CASRKGANNYGYTF
TRBV28	TRBD1	TRBJ1-6	NA	TGTGCCAGCAGCCAAGCCGGGACAGGGGTATCACCCCTCCACTTT	CASSQAGTGVSPLHF
TRBV5-1	NA	TRBJ2-3	NA	TGCGCCAGCAGCTTTTCCACCATCACAGATACGCAGTATTTT	CASSFSTITDTQYF
TRBV6-5	NA	TRBJ1-1	NA	TGTGCCAGCAGTTACTCGAAGCAATTTAACACTGAAGCTTTCTTT	CASSYSKQFNTEAFF
TRBV29-1	NA	TRBJ1-2	NA	TGCAGCGTTGAAGAGGGCTACACCTTC	CSVEEGYTF
TRBV30	NA	TRBJ1-5	NA	TGTGCCTGGAGTGTAGGGATGGGTCAGCCCCAGCATTTT	CAWSVGMGQPQHF
TRBV19	TRBD2	TRBJ2-7	NA	TGTGCCAGTAGTATTAAGCGGGGCCCTGGGTACGAGCAGTACTTC	CASSIKRGPGYEQYF
TRBV2	TRBD1	TRBJ2-7	NA	TGTGCCAGCATGCTGGGACAGGGTATACTCTCCGAGCAGTACTTC	CASMLGQGILSEQYF
TRBV6-5	NA	TRBJ2-7	NA	TGTGCCAGCATAGGAACGTACGAGCAGTACTTC	CASIGTYEQYF
TRBV7-8	NA	TRBJ2-5	few	TGTGCCAGCAGCCCCTCAAGTGCAGGGGGGGCTAAAGAGACCCAGTACTTC	CASSPSSAGGAKETQYF
TRBV19	TRBD1	TRBJ1-1	NA	TGTGCCAGTAGTATCCCACAGGGGGCCGGCACTGAAGCTTTCTTT	CASSIPQGAGTEAFF
TRBV24-1	NA	TRBJ2-6	NA	TGTGCCACCAGTAAAAGTGTCTCTGGGGCCAACGTCCTGACTTTC	CATSKSVSGANVLTF
TRBV5-4	TRBD2	TRBJ2-5	NA	TGTGCCAGCAGCTCCGGTGGCGGGGGGGCGGTAAGGGACCAGTACTTC	CASSSGGGGAVRDQYF
TRBV30	TRBD1	TRBJ1-2	NA	TGTGCCTGGAGGGATAGGGACAGCCTCTATGGCTACACCTTC	CAWRDRDSLYGYTF
TRBV25-1	NA	TRBJ1-1	NA	TGTGCCAGCAGGCCCAGGGGGAACACTGAAGCTTTCTTT	CASRPRGNTEAFF
TRBV19	NA	TRBJ2-3	NA	TGTGCCAGCGAACGAAGGGGATGGACAGATACGCAGTATTTT	CASERRGWTDTQYF
TRBV5-1	NA	TRBJ2-1	NA	TGCGCCAGCAGCCCGTCGGGACAAAAGTACAATGAGCAGTTCTTC	CASSPSGQKYNEQFF
TRBV3-1/TRBV3-2	NA	TRBJ1-1	once	TGTGCCAGCAGCCGCTTCAAGGACACTGAAGCTTTCTTT	CASSRFKDTEAFF
TRBV7-9	NA	TRBJ2-7	NA	TGTGCCAGCAGCCCGCACTCCTACGAGCAGTACTTC	CASSPHSYEQYF
TRBV21-1	NA	TRBJ1-4	NA	TGTGCCAGCAGCAAATCGAGACAGGGGGAGGTAGCAACTAATGAAAAACTGTTTTTT	CASSKSRQGEVATNEKLFF
TRBV25-1	NA	TRBJ1-6	NA	TGTGCCAGCAAGTTGACTGGGCGAGATTCACCCCTCCACTTT	CASKLTGRDSPLHF
TRBV10-2	NA	TRBJ1-1	NA	TGCGCCAGCTCAACAGGGCCGAACACTGAAGCTTTCTTT	CASSTGPNTEAFF
TRBV4-1	TRBD1	TRBJ2-1	NA	TGCGCCAGCAGCCAGGTCGAGATACCGGGACAGGGTAACAATGAGCAGTTCTTC	CASSQVEIPGQGNNEQFF
TRBV7-9	NA	TRBJ1-3	NA	TGTGCCAGCAGCTTAGGAGGTCCAGCGATCTCTGGAAACACCATATATTTT	CASSLGGPAISGNTIYF
TRBV6-1	NA	TRBJ2-3	NA	TGTGCCAGCAGTGACCATAACACAGATACGCAGTATTTT	CASSDHNTDTQYF
TRBV19	NA	TRBJ1-1	once	TGTGCCAGTAGCCTCGGCGAAGGGGCTGAAGCTTTCTTT	CASSLGEGAEAFF
TRBV7-9	TRBD1	TRBJ1-3	NA	TGTGCCAGCAGCACAACAGGGGGAGCTGGAAACACCATATATTTT	CASSTTGGAGNTIYF
TRBV7-8	TRBD1	TRBJ2-5	NA	TGTGCCAGCAGTACGGACAGGGGCCAGCAAGAGACCCAGTACTTC	CASSTDRGQQETQYF
TRBV14	NA	TRBJ2-7	NA	TGTGCCAGCAGCCAAGATGACGCAGTTTACTACGAGCAGTACTTC	CASSQDDAVYYEQYF